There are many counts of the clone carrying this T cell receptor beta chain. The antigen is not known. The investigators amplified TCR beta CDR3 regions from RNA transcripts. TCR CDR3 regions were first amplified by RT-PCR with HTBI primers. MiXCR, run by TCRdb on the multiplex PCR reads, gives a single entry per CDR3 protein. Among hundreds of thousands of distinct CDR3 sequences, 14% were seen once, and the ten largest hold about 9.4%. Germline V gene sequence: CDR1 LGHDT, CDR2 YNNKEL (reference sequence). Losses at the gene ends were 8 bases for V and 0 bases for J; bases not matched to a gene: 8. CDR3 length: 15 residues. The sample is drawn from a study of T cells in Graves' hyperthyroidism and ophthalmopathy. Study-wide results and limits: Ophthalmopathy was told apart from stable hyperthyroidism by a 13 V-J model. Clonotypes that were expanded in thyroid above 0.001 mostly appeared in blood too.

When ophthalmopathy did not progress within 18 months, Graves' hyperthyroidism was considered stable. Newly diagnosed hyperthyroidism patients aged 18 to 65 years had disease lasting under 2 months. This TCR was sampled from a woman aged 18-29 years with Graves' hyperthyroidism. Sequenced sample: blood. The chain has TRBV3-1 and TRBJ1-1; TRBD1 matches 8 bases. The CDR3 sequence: CASGDRGYVNTEAFF. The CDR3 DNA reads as TGTGCCAGCGGTGACAGGGGCTATGTGAACACTGAAGCTTTCTTT.